The 26 T cell receptor beta chains below were found in one sample sequenced in a study of cytomegalovirus exposure and HLA in healthy donors (TCRdb year 2017). The receptor library was made with the immunoSEQ multiplex PCR assay. For the multiplex PCR, a mixture combining 60 forward primers for TCR Vbeta segments and 13 reverse primers for TCR Jbeta segments was used. TCRdb stores this immuneACCESS table with in-frame sequences only. Part of the clones is absent; in the studies checked, under half of the shortfall reflects unresolved V genes, and no reason is known for the rest. In this sample the table shows over 150,000 clones, around four fifths of which occur a single time. Together, the top ten hold over 1% of the sample. Sequencing was done on a sample of PBMCs. The receptors stem from a woman aged 45-59 years in good health and CMV-seronegative.

This rearrangement joins TRBV7-9 to TRBJ1-5; TRBD1 matches at 9 bases. CDR3 length: 16 residues. Germline V gives CDR1 SEHNR, CDR2 FQNEAQ (reference sequence). V shed 0 bases and J 6 bases; nucleotides not matched to a gene: 6. The chain's CDR3 is CASSLARDRVVQPQHF. CDR3 nucleotides: TGTGCCAGCAGCTTAGCGAGGGACAGGGTGGTTCAGCCCCAGCATTTT.

The chain links TRBV7-2 to TRBJ2-1; 7 bases are shared with TRBD2. The CDR3 has 17 residues. Germline V gene lookup returns CDR1 SGHTA and CDR2 FQGNSA. V lost 2 bases, J lost 8 bases, and 15 bases stayed unmatched. The CDR3 DNA reads TGTGCCAGCAGCTTATTAAGGGCCTCGGTTCGGGGGGATGAGCAGTTCTTC. Residues: CASSLLRASVRGDEQFF.

The chain couples TRBV19 to TRBJ1-3; D ambiguous. The V gene lost 5 bases and the J gene lost 2 bases, with 16 bases spanning the gap. CDR3 length equals 16 residues. The germline V gene encodes CDR1 LNHDA and CDR2 SQIVND (reference sequence). The CDR3 bases are TGTGCCAGTAGTGCCCGACGGGGAATAACTGGAAACACCATATATTTT. Encoded protein: CASSARRGITGNTIYF.

This rearrangement joins TRBV18 to TRBJ2-7; 12 positions agree with TRBD2. The CDR3 sequence is 14 residues long. The V gene's germline CDR1 is KGHSH and CDR2 LQKENI. The ends lost 3 bases at V and 6 bases at J; junction bases unmatched: 3. The CDR3 DNA follows: TGTGCCAGCTCACCGACTAGCGGGAGCGGCGAGCAGTACTTC. Translating it yields CASSPTSGSGEQYF.

As for this clone: The junction and the germline gene differ at one end; a read error may be behind it. Other DNA sequences in this sample translate to the same CDR3. This sequence joins TRBV4-3 and TRBJ2-7, with 8 bases aligning to TRBD1. This CDR3 region has 17 residues. Germline-derived CDR1 and CDR2 are LGHNA and YSLEER. The CDR3 coding sequence is TGCGCCAGTAGCCAAGCTCTCAAACAGGGGGTGGTGTACGAGCAGTACTTC. This sequence encodes CASSQALKQGVVYEQYF.

CDR3 nucleotides: TGCGCCAGCAGCCAAGGGGGGCCAGATACGCAGTATTTT. This gives the protein CASSQGGPDTQYF. The genes are TRBV4-1 and TRBJ2-3; the D gene is possibly TRBD1 (6 bases). The CDR3 is 13 amino acids. The germline V and J ends were trimmed by 1 base and 4 bases, with 6 bases remaining between them. Germline-derived CDR1 and CDR2 are MGHRA and YSYEKL.

The J gene is TRBJ1-2, the V gene TRBV27; 8 nucleotides align to TRBD1. The CDR3 consists of 14 residues. V lost 3 bases, J lost 9 bases, and 9 bases stayed unmatched. Germline assignment: CDR1 MNHEY and CDR2 SMNVEV (reference sequence). CDR3 amino acids: CASSFTDRALSYTF. Here the CDR3 DNA reads TGTGCCAGCAGTTTCACGGACAGGGCTCTAAGCTACACCTTC.

The rearrangement links TRBV5-4 to TRBJ1-2, with D perhaps TRBD1 (5 bases). Germline values: CDR1 SGHNT, CDR2 YYREEE (reference sequence). The V and J ends lost 0 bases and 4 bases respectively, with 13 bases between them. The CDR3 is 15 residues long. This CDR3 is CASSLVTQALYGYTF. Written as DNA, the CDR3 is TGTGCCAGCAGCTTGGTCACACAGGCGCTCTATGGCTACACCTTC.

The J gene is TRBJ1-1, the V gene TRBV10-2; 8 nucleotides match TRBD1. With 5 bases clipped from V and 3 bases from J, the junction kept 8 bases outside the gene matches. The CDR3 consists of 15 residues. The germline V gene encodes CDR1 WSHSY and CDR2 SAAADI. DNA for the CDR3: TGCGCCAGCAGTCTGATCCCAGGGGGCTACACTGAAGCTTTCTTT. Translated, it gives CASSLIPGGYTEAFF.

In this sample, this clone turned up a few times. This chain uses TRBV5-8 with TRBJ1-1; possible D gene TRBD1, 6 bases. Looked up from germline, CDR1 is SGHTS and CDR2 is YDEGEE. Trimming cost V 5 bases and J 6 bases, with 23 bases left between them. This CDR3 spans 16 amino acids. This chain's CDR3 is CASSRASGRGLAEAFF. The DNA of the CDR3 is TGTGCCAGCAGTAGAGCCTCCGGCAGGGGCTTAGCTGAAGCTTTCTTT. The full variable domain, completed using reference TRBV5-8 and TRBJ1-1, is EAGVTQSPTHLIKTRGQQATLRCSPISGHTSVYWYQQALGLGLQFLLWYDEGEERNRGNFPPRFSGRQFPNYSSELNVNALELEDSALYLCASSRASGRGLAEAFFGQGTRLTVV.

This clone was recorded once. The CDR3 sequence: CASSLTGQSSYEQYF. The DNA of the CDR3 is TGTGCCAGCAGTCTCACGGGACAATCCTCCTACGAGCAGTACTTC. The genes are TRBV28 and TRBJ2-7, with TRBD1 as a possible D gene (6 bases). Germline V gene sequence: CDR1 MDHEN, CDR2 SYDVKM. The CDR3 spans 15 residues. The V end was cut by 5 bases, the J end by 0 bases, with 14 bases between.

The rearrangement links TRBV9 to TRBJ2-5; 11 bases are a match to TRBD2. Looked up from germline, CDR1 is SGDLS and CDR2 is YYNGEE. J was trimmed by 0 bases and V by 0 bases; bases with no gene match: 4. The CDR3 runs 17 residues. CDR3 in DNA: TGTGCCAGCAGCGTAGGGCTAGCGGGAGGCTACCAAGAGACCCAGTACTTC. Translating it yields CASSVGLAGGYQETQYF.

The chain uses TRBV28 and TRBJ1-1; D is perhaps TRBD1 (5 bases). There are 15 residues in the CDR3. Germline CDR1 reads MDHEN; CDR2 reads SYDVKM. V lost 2 bases and J lost 2, with 12 bases in between. The CDR3 nucleotides are TGTGCCAGCAGTTTACTTGACAGCATAAACACTGAAGCTTTCTTT. Translation: CASSLLDSINTEAFF.

The chain joins TRBV9 to TRBJ1-5, with TRBD1 matching over 7 bases. The germline CDR1 and CDR2 sequences are SGDLS and YYNGEE. The CDR3 is made up of 14 amino acids. J was trimmed by 2 bases and V by 4 bases; bases with no gene match: 3. The CDR3 is CASSTTGGNQPQHF. CDR3 DNA: TGTGCCAGCAGCACTACAGGGGGCAATCAGCCCCAGCATTTT.

The rearrangement uses TRBV6-5 and TRBJ1-1; 9 nucleotides align to TRBD1. The germline gives CDR1 MNHEY, CDR2 SVGAGI. This CDR3 spans 16 amino acids. V lost 0 bases to trimming and J lost 4 bases; unmatched junction nucleotides: 6. Here the CDR3 reads CASSYSGTGGVTEAFF. The CDR3 nucleotides read TGTGCCAGCAGTTACTCAGGCACAGGGGGCGTCACTGAAGCTTTCTTT.

In this sample, this clone turned up a few times. The V and J genes are TRBV29-1 and TRBJ2-7; D possibly corresponds to TRBD1 (6 bases). The CDR3 runs to 11 residues. The germline V gene encodes CDR1 SQVTM and CDR2 ANQGSEA. V shed 7 bases and J shed 11 bases, with 18 bases lying between them. Here the CDR3 DNA reads TGCAGCGGAAAATCCGGGACAATCGAGTACTTC. Encoded protein: CSGKSGTIEYF.

V usage is TRBV5-1 and J usage is TRBJ2-6; 13 bases line up with TRBD2. CDR1 and CDR2 from the germline V gene are SGHRS and YFSETQ. Losses at the gene ends were 4 bases for V and 0 bases for J; bases not matched to a gene: 4. The CDR3 length is 18 residues. The CDR3, as DNA: TGCGCCAGCAGCCCCGGGACTAGCGGGGACTCTGGGGCCAACGTCCTGACTTTC. Residues: CASSPGTSGDSGANVLTF. Based on the CDR3 plus reference TRBV5-1 and TRBJ2-6, the full variable domain is KAGVTQTPRYLIKTRGQQVTLSCSPISGHRSVSWYQQTPGQGLQFLFEYFSETQRNKGNFPGRFSGRQFSNSRSEMNVSTLELGDSALYLCASSPGTSGDSGANVLTFGAGSRLTVL.

This clone was seen a handful of times. The chain carries TRBV9 and TRBJ2-1; D might be TRBD1 (6 bases). Per germline, CDR1 SGDLS and CDR2 YYNGEE. Trimming removed 2 bases at V and 4 bases at J, with 13 bases between. The CDR3 extends over 15 amino acids. The CDR3 sequence: CASSVRGQHYNEQFF. The CDR3 coding sequence is TGTGCCAGCAGCGTTCGCGGACAGCATTACAATGAGCAGTTCTTC.

This sequence joins TRBV4-3 and TRBJ2-2, with 13 nucleotides matching TRBD2. Trimming took 2 bases from V and 0 from J; bases not matched to a gene: 6. Germline V gene data show CDR1 as LGHNA and CDR2 as YSLEER. The CDR3 extends over 19 amino acids. CDR3 bases: TGCGCCAGCAGCCAATCAGGGACTAGCGGGGACCCGAACACCGGGGAGCTGTTTTTT. Residues: CASSQSGTSGDPNTGELFF.

This clone was seen only once. The chain recombines TRBV5-1 with TRBJ2-1; TRBD2 matches at 10 bases. V shed 1 base and J 4 bases; nucleotides not matched to a gene: 2. The CDR3 sequence is 15 residues long. Germline V gene data show CDR1 as SGHRS and CDR2 as YFSETQ. Written as DNA, the CDR3 is TGCGCCAGCAGCTTGACTAGCGGGGTGTACAATGAGCAGTTCTTC. This gives the protein CASSLTSGVYNEQFF.

A few counts support this clone. V and J are TRBV19 and TRBJ2-7; 8 nucleotides agree with TRBD1. V shed 5 bases, J shed 3 bases, and the junction held 6 bases outside the gene matches. The CDR3 loop spans 14 amino acids. Germline V gene sequence: CDR1 LNHDA, CDR2 SQIVND (reference sequence). The CDR3 protein is CASSPRTGLYEQYF. The CDR3 DNA is TGTGCCAGTAGTCCGCGGACAGGGCTCTACGAGCAGTACTTC.

A single count supports this clone. J is TRBJ2-5 and V is TRBV9; weak D call: TRBD1 (6 bases). The J call may not be correct, given that the DNA end is closer to TRBJ2-7. The CDR3 totals 13 residues. CDR1 is SGDLS and CDR2 is YYNGEE in the germline V gene. The DNA of the CDR3 is TGTGCCAGCGGACCCTTGGGGGCTTACGAGCAGTACTTC. This codes for CASGPLGAYEQYF.

The gene calls are TRBV5-1 and TRBJ2-5; no clear D gene. V was pared by 0 bases and J by 7 bases, with 4 bases between. CDR1 is SGHRS, CDR2 YFSETQ, per germline. This CDR3 has 11 amino acids. This chain's CDR3 is CASSLDLTQYF. The CDR3 region has the DNA TGCGCCAGCAGCTTGGATCTGACCCAGTACTTC.

V is TRBV4-3 and J is TRBJ2-7, with D possibly being TRBD1 (6 bases). V lost 4 bases to trimming and J lost 2 bases, with 15 bases between them. In germline, CDR1 is LGHNA, CDR2 YSLEER. This CDR3 is 15 amino acids long. CDR3 DNA: TGCGCCAGCAGCCGAGACAGGTCTGGAACCTACGAGCAGTACTTC. Its translation: CASSRDRSGTYEQYF.

The rearrangement links TRBV4-1 to TRBJ1-4, with a weak D call TRBD1 (6 bases). The length of the CDR3 is 16 residues. Germline V gene sequence: CDR1 MGHRA, CDR2 YSYEKL. Between the trimmed V and J ends, which lost 0 bases and 7 bases, there was a span of 15 bases. The CDR3 reads CASSQDPLTGTEKLFF. Written as DNA, the CDR3 is TGCGCCAGCAGCCAAGATCCATTGACAGGAACTGAAAAACTGTTTTTT.

This clone was picked up one time. The rearrangement joins TRBV27 to TRBJ1-1; the match to TRBD1 covers 9 bases. The J segment lost 6 bases and the V segment lost 6 bases, leaving 8 bases of the junction unmatched. The CDR3 is 14 amino acids. In germline, CDR1 is MNHEY, CDR2 SMNVEV (reference sequence). In DNA, the CDR3 is TGTGCCAGCAGCCGTACAGGGGGCGCGTCTGAAGCTTTCTTT. It codes for CASSRTGGASEAFF.